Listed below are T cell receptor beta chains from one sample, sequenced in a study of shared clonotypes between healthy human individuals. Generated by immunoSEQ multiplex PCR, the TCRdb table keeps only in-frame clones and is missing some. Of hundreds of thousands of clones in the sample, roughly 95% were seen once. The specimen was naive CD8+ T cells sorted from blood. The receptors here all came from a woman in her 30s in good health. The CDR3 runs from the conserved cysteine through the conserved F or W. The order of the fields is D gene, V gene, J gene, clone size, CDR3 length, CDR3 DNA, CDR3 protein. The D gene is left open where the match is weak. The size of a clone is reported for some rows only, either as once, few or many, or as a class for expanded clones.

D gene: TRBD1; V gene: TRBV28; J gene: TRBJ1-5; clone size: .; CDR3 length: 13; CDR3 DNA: TGTGCCAGCAGTCTCACAGGGGGCAAGCCCCAGCATTTT; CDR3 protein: CASSLTGGKPQHF
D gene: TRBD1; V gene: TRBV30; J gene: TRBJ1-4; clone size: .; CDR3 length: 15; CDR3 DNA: TGTGCCTGGAGTGTAGGACAGGGCCTTAATGAAAAACTGTTTTTT; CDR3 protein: CAWSVGQGLNEKLFF
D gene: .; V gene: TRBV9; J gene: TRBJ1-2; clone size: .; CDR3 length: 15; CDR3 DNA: TGTGCCAGCAGCGTAGGGGGAGGTTATAACTATGGCTACACCTTC; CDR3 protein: CASSVGGGYNYGYTF
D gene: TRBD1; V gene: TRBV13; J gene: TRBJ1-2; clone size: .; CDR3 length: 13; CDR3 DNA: TGTGCCAGCAGCGTAGGGGGCGAGTATGGCTACACCTTC; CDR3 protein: CASSVGGEYGYTF
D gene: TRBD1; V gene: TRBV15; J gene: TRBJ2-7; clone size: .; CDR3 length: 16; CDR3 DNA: TGTGCCACCAGCAATCGCGCGACAGGGGGCTCCTACGAGCAGTACTTC; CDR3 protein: CATSNRATGGSYEQYF
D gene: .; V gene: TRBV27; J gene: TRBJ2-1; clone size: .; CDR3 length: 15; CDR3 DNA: TGTGCCAGCAGTTTTATTTACCGGAGGGGCACCGAGCAGTTCTTC; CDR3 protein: CASSFIYRRGTEQFF
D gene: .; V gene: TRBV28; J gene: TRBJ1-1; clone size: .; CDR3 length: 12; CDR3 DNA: TGTGCCAGCAGTAGGGTGAGCACTGAAGCTTTCTTT; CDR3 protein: CASSRVSTEAFF
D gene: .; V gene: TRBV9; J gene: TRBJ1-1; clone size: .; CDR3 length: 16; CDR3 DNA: TGTGCCAGCAGCGTAGGATCCCAAAACCTAAACACTGAAGCTTTCTTT; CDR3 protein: CASSVGSQNLNTEAFF
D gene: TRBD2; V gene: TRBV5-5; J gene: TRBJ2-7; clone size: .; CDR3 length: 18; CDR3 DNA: TGTGCCAGCAGCTTGGTACTAGCGGGCGCCCGTCTCTCCTACGAGCAGTACTTC; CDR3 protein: CASSLVLAGARLSYEQYF
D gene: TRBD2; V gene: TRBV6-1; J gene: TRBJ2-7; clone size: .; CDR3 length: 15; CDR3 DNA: TGTGCCAGCAGTGAAGCGGGAGGGTTCTCCTACGAGCAGTACTTC; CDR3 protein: CASSEAGGFSYEQYF
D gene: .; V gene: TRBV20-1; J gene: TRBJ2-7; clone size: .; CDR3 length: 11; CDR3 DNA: TGCAGTGCTAGAGACTATTACGAGCAGTACTTC; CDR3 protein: CSARDYYEQYF
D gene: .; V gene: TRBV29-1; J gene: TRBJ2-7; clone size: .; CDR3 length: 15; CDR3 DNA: TGCAGCGTTGGGATGGGACAACACAAACACTACGAGCAGTACTTC; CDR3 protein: CSVGMGQHKHYEQYF
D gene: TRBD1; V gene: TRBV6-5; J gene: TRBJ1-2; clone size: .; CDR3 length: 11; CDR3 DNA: TGTGCCAGCAGTTACTCAAGGACAGGGATCTTC; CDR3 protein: CASSYSRTGIF
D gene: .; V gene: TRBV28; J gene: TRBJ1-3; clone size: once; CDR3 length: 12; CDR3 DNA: TGTGCCAGCGCGTCGGAAGGAAACACCATATATTTT; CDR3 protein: CASASEGNTIYF
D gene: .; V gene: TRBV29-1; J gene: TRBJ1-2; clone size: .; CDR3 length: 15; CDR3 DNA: TGCAGCGTAAGGCTCCCGGGACACCTTGGCTATGGCTACACCTTC; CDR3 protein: CSVRLPGHLGYGYTF
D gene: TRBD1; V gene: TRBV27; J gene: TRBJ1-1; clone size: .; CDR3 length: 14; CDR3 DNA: TGTGCCAGCAGTTTACGACAGGGGGGCACTGAAGCTTTCTTT; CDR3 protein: CASSLRQGGTEAFF
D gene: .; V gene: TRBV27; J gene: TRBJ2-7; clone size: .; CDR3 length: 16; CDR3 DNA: TGTGCCAGCACCCCCTCGGCGGGGGCTACCTCCTACGAGCAGTACTTC; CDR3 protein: CASTPSAGATSYEQYF
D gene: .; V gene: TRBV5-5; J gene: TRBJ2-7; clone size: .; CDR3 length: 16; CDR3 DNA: TGTGCCAGCAGCTTGGCCGCGTCGGGGTTCCCCTACGAGCAGTACTTC; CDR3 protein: CASSLAASGFPYEQYF
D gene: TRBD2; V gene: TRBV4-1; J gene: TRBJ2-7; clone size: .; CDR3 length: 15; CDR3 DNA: TGCGCCAGCAGCGCACGACTAGCGAATACCTACGAGCAGTACTTC; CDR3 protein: CASSARLANTYEQYF
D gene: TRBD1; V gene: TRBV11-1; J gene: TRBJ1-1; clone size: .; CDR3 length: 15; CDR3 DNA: TGTGCCAGCAGCTCGCCTGGGACAGGCTTTCCTGAAGCTTTCTTT; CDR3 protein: CASSSPGTGFPEAFF